This TCR beta chain was sequenced during a study of cytomegalovirus exposure and HLA in healthy donors. PCR amplification relied on 60 Vbeta primers (plus 13 Jbeta primers). The repertoire was sequenced with immunoSEQ multiplex PCR; TCRdb's copy has only in-frame clones and lacks some. This table has 110,000 to 150,000 clones, around 79% appearing once. Study-level findings and limits: TCR beta V- and J-gene trimming was later associated with a missense DCLRE1C variant. Cytomegalovirus association was assigned to around 150 TCR beta chains.

There are 13 residues in the CDR3. Germline V CDR1 and CDR2: SGHRS, YFSETQ. Trimming cost V 0 bases and J 7 bases; bases outside gene matches: 4. Only a few counts were recorded for this clone. Its antigen is currently unknown. This clonotype was sampled from a male donor in good health and CMV-seronegative. This sequence joins TRBV5-1 and TRBJ2-7; TRBD2 aligns across 7 bases. What was sequenced was PBMCs. DNA for the CDR3: TGCGCCAGCAGCTTGGGGGGGGGTGAGGAGCAGTACTTC. Translating gives CASSLGGGEEQYF.